Following are 15 T cell receptor beta chains from one sample sequenced in a study of OX40 agonist ivuxolimab in advanced cancers. The assay was immunoSEQ multiplex PCR, and TCRdb's table has in-frame clones only and misses some. The sample records roughly 44,000 clones, about nine tenths being singletons. The input for sequencing was CD4+ or CD8+ T cells sorted from blood, taken in a trial of the OX40 agonist ivuxolimab. The receptors stem from an adult with an advanced solid tumor such as melanoma, head and neck, liver or kidney cancer.

This clone was picked up one time. The J gene is TRBJ1-1, the V gene TRBV23-1; D is unclear. TRBV23-1 is classed as an ORF, of uncertain function. Between the trimmed V and J ends, which lost 2 bases and 3 bases, there was a span of 16 bases. This CDR3 is built from 16 residues. This chain's CDR3 is CASSQLGEPEDTEAFF. The CDR3 coding sequence is TGCGCCAGCAGTCAACTGGGAGAGCCTGAAGACACTGAAGCTTTCTTT.

This rearrangement joins TRBV7-9 to TRBJ2-7; 7 bases align to TRBD2. Losses at the gene ends were 1 base for V and 7 bases for J; bases not matched to a gene: 4. Germline V gene sequence: CDR1 SEHNR, CDR2 FQNEAQ (reference sequence). The CDR3 spans 13 residues. DNA of the CDR3: TGTGCCAGCAGCTTAGTTCATAGCGGGGAGCAGTACTTC. It codes for CASSLVHSGEQYF.

The rearrangement links TRBV6-5 to TRBJ2-7; perhaps D is TRBD1 or TRBD2 (5 bases each). CDR3 length: 14 residues. Deletions cut 3 bases from V and 0 bases from J, with 9 bases between. Germline V lookup: CDR1 MNHEY, CDR2 SVGAGI. CDR3 coding DNA: TGTGCCAGCAGTTATTCAGGGACCTCCTACGAGCAGTACTTC. Residues: CASSYSGTSYEQYF.

The rearrangement joins TRBV7-9 to TRBJ2-7; no clear D. The V end was cut by 1 base, the J end by 6 bases, with 10 bases between. This CDR3 spans 13 amino acids. Germline values: CDR1 SEHNR, CDR2 FQNEAQ (reference sequence). CDR3 DNA: TGTGCCAGCAGCTTAGGGTTAGTTGGCGAGCAGTACTTC. As protein: CASSLGLVGEQYF.

J is TRBJ2-1 and V is TRBV4-3; D is perhaps TRBD2 (5 bases). Germline-derived CDR1 and CDR2 are LGHNA and YSLEER. V was shortened by 0 bases and J by 12 bases, with 9 bases between the two germline ends. This CDR3 has 12 residues. The CDR3 spells CASSQDRGAQFF. In DNA, the CDR3 is TGCGCCAGCAGCCAAGATCGGGGAGCGCAGTTCTTC.

The chain recombines TRBV4-1 with TRBJ2-5; maybe TRBD1 (6 bases). Gene TRBJ2-7 matches the end of the DNA better, so the J call may be wrong. The CDR3 length is 15 residues. The germline V gene encodes CDR1 MGHRA and CDR2 YSYEKL. As DNA, the CDR3 is TGCGCCAGCAGCCAAGAAGGACAGAGCCTCTACGAGCAGTACTTC. Its protein product is CASSQEGQSLYEQYF.

The chain carries TRBV9 and TRBJ2-1; D gene unclear. Between the trimmed V and J ends, which lost 6 bases and 5 bases, there was a span of 12 bases. The CDR3 extends over 13 amino acids. The germline V gene encodes CDR1 SGDLS and CDR2 YYNGEE. DNA for the CDR3: TGTGCCAGCACCGCGCCGGCCCACAATGAGCAGTTCTTC. Translation: CASTAPAHNEQFF.

The rearrangement joins TRBV7-8 to TRBJ2-7; unclear D gene. V was pared by 4 bases and J by 4 bases, with 8 bases between. The CDR3 is 12 residues long. Germline-derived CDR1 and CDR2 are SGHVS and FQNEAQ. The CDR3 nucleotides read TGTGCCAGCAGCTCCCGAGAGTACGAGCAGTACTTC. It is translated as CASSSREYEQYF.

The genes are TRBV4-1 and TRBJ2-1; no clear D. The CDR3 is 16 amino acids. Germline V gene sequence: CDR1 MGHRA, CDR2 YSYEKL. Trimming removed 0 bases at V and 2 bases at J, with 11 bases between. CDR3 in amino acids: CASSQDMSYTYNEQFF. The CDR3 DNA follows: TGCGCCAGCAGCCAAGATATGAGTTATACCTACAATGAGCAGTTCTTC.

The chain employs TRBV28 and TRBJ2-2; D gene ambiguous. The CDR3 loop spans 14 amino acids. Trimming took off 5 bases at V and 4 bases at J, with 11 bases between the two ends. Germline CDR1 is MDHEN and CDR2 is SYDVKM. The CDR3 reads CASSDEWGTGELFF. The CDR3 DNA is TGTGCCAGCAGTGACGAGTGGGGCACCGGGGAGCTGTTTTTT.

The chain uses TRBV15 and TRBJ1-4; the D is unclear. V lost 3 bases and J lost 14, with 19 bases in between. The CDR3 sequence is 14 residues long. The germline CDR1 and CDR2 sequences are LNHNV and YYDKDF (reference sequence). As DNA, the CDR3 is TGTGCCACCAGCAGTGATCGGCTAATGAAAGGGCTGTTTTTT. This sequence encodes CATSSDRLMKGLFF.

This clone was detected a few times. The rearrangement links TRBV5-1 to TRBJ2-2; possibly TRBD1 or TRBD2 for D (5 bases each). Looked up from germline, CDR1 is SGHRS and CDR2 is YFSETQ. The V and J ends lost 1 base and 5 bases respectively, with 6 bases between them. This CDR3 contains 13 residues. CDR3 sequence (DNA): TGCGCCAGCAGCTTGTGGGGGACCGGGGAGCTGTTTTTT. Residues: CASSLWGTGELFF.

The J gene is TRBJ1-1, the V gene TRBV7-8; D ambiguous. CDR1 and CDR2 (germline): SGHVS, FQNEAQ. The length of the CDR3 is 12 residues. The germline V and J ends were trimmed by 4 bases and 5 bases, with 8 bases remaining between them. The CDR3 coding sequence is TGTGCCAGCAGCTATAGGTGGACTGAAGCTTTCTTT. It codes for CASSYRWTEAFF.

The chain carries TRBV6-5 and TRBJ1-4; D gene unclear. Germline V gives CDR1 MNHEY, CDR2 SVGAGI. Trimming took off 0 bases at V and 7 bases at J, with 3 bases between the two ends. The CDR3 extends over 12 amino acids. The CDR3 region has the DNA TGTGCCAGCAGTTACTCGGGTGAAAAACTGTTTTTT. Translating gives CASSYSGEKLFF.

This rearrangement joins TRBV27 to TRBJ2-1; D is ambiguous. The CDR3 length is 14 residues. Trimming removed 2 bases at V and 8 bases at J, with 13 bases between. In germline, CDR1 is MNHEY, CDR2 SMNVEV (reference sequence). This CDR3 reads CASSLPSNHHEQFF. The DNA for the CDR3 is TGTGCCAGCAGTTTACCGAGCAACCATCATGAGCAGTTCTTC.